Listed below are T cell receptor beta chains from one sample, sequenced in a study of blood T cell repertoires in COVID-19. The data were produced by immunoSEQ multiplex PCR, yet TCRdb's version contains in-frame clones alone and is incomplete. The sample has around 140,000 clones; 84% are singletons. Material for sequencing was peripheral blood. All receptors come from a young man with COVID-19, enrolled during active disease. The CDR3 runs from the conserved cysteine through the conserved F or W. The D gene is left open where the match is weak. Clone size appears in some rows only: once, few, many, or a class for an expanded clone.

-	TRBV9	few	TRBJ2-3	TGTGCCAGCAGCTCCCAAGTGAGGGATACGCAGTATTTT	CASSSQVRDTQYF
TRBD1	TRBV19	-	TRBJ1-4	TGTGCCAGTAACAGGGGAGGTGAAAAACTGTTTTTT	CASNRGGEKLFF
-	TRBV15	-	TRBJ2-5	TGTGCCACCAGCAGAGAGATGAGCCCCCGGGAGACCCAGTACTTC	CATSREMSPRETQYF
TRBD1	TRBV15	once	TRBJ1-3	TGTGCCACCAGCAGAGGCGGGACAGCTGGAAACACCATATATTTT	CATSRGGTAGNTIYF
TRBD1	TRBV27	-	TRBJ2-4	TGTGCCAGCAGTTCCCAAAGACAGGGGTCCCTAGCCAAAAACATTCAGTACTTC	CASSSQRQGSLAKNIQYF
-	TRBV20-1	-	TRBJ2-5	TGCAGTGCTAGTTTTGCGGGACTCAGACAAGAGACCCAGTACTTC	CSASFAGLRQETQYF
TRBD2	TRBV6-5	-	TRBJ2-3	TGTGCCAGCAGTTCTAGCGGGAGTTATACGCAGTATTTT	CASSSSGSYTQYF
-	TRBV2	-	TRBJ2-5	TGTGCCAGCATGGAGGAGACCCAGTACTTC	CASMEETQYF
-	TRBV15	-	TRBJ1-4	TGTGCCACCAGCAGCTCCAACAGGGTACTTAATGAAAAACTGTTTTTT	CATSSSNRVLNEKLFF
-	TRBV9	-	TRBJ2-5	TGTGCCAGCAGCGCTAGACTGGAAGAGACCCAGTACTTC	CASSARLEETQYF
-	TRBV19	-	TRBJ1-1	TGTGCCAGTAGTGTCGGACAGACTAACACTGAAGCTTTCTTT	CASSVGQTNTEAFF
TRBD1	TRBV27	-	TRBJ1-1	TGTGCCAGCAGCCCTGCAGGGGGCAGAAGGACTGAAGCTTTCTTT	CASSPAGGRRTEAFF
TRBD1	TRBV3-1/TRBV3-2	-	TRBJ2-7	TGTGCCAGCACCTCCGGGACAGAGTCCTACGAGCAGTACTTC	CASTSGTESYEQYF
-	TRBV6-5	once	TRBJ2-7	TGTGCCAGTAAGCGGACTGGCTACGAGCAGTACTTC	CASKRTGYEQYF
-	TRBV2	-	TRBJ2-7	TGTGCCAGCAGTGATTTTACGGTAGCGCAGTACTTC	CASSDFTVAQYF
-	TRBV28	-	TRBJ1-5	TGTGCCAGCAGTTCCCGGAGTAGTCAGCCCCAGCATTTT	CASSSRSSQPQHF
-	TRBV28	-	TRBJ2-7	TGTGCCAGCAGTTTAATCAGGGCCGAGCAGTACTTC	CASSLIRAEQYF
-	TRBV6-5	-	TRBJ1-5	TGTGCCAGCAGTCGAGACAGCCGGGGCAATCAGCCCCAGCATTTT	CASSRDSRGNQPQHF
-	TRBV11-2	-	TRBJ2-2	TGTGCCAGCAGCTTGCGGGTCGGGGAGCTGTTTTTT	CASSLRVGELFF
-	TRBV24-1	-	TRBJ2-1	TGTGCCACCAGTGACCCCACGGGGGAATCCTACAATGAGCAGTTCTTC	CATSDPTGESYNEQFF
-	TRBV6-2/TRBV6-3	-	TRBJ1-5	TGTGCCAGCAGTATCAGGGGAGGGTGGAATCAGCCCCAGCATTTT	CASSIRGGWNQPQHF
-	TRBV11-3	-	TRBJ2-2	TGTGCCAGCAGCTCTTTGTTGGGAGCGGACTCCGGGGAGCTGTTTTTT	CASSSLLGADSGELFF
-	TRBV9	-	TRBJ1-1	TGTGCCAGCAGCGTAGAGGGGAGGGACACTGAAGCTTTCTTT	CASSVEGRDTEAFF
TRBD1	TRBV27	few	TRBJ2-7	TGTGCCAGCAGTTTGAGGGGACAGGGGGCAGCCGAGCAGTACTTC	CASSLRGQGAAEQYF
-	TRBV4-1	few	TRBJ2-5	TGCGCCAGCAGCACACAGTCAAGGGAGACCCAGTACTTC	CASSTQSRETQYF
-	TRBV24-1	-	TRBJ2-5	-	CATSDLGTGGARETQYF
TRBD2	TRBV14	-	TRBJ2-1	TGTGCCAGCAGCCAAGAACAGGATAAGGGACTAGCGGGAGGACCCTACAATGAGCAGTTCTTC	CASSQEQDKGLAGGPYNEQFF
TRBD2	TRBV28	-	TRBJ2-7	TGTGCCAGCAGCCCAGGACTAGCGGGAGGGAACGAGCAGTACTTC	CASSPGLAGGNEQYF
TRBD2	TRBV10-3	few	TRBJ2-2	TGTGCCATCAGTGAGTCTCTAGCGGGGAACACCGGGGAGCTGTTTTTT	CAISESLAGNTGELFF
TRBD1	TRBV27	many	TRBJ1-5	TGTGCCAGCAGGGACAGGGGGAGGGGGGCGAGCAATCAGCCCCAGCATTTT	CASRDRGRGASNQPQHF
TRBD1	TRBV19	-	TRBJ2-2	TGTGCCAGTACCTTACCAGGGGGCCGGGCCGGGGAGCTGTTTTTT	CASTLPGGRAGELFF
TRBD1	TRBV6-5	few	TRBJ2-7	TGTGCCAGCAGTCGGGGGACAGGTCGTTCTGGCGAGCAGTACTTC	CASSRGTGRSGEQYF
-	TRBV28	once	TRBJ1-3	TGTGCCAGCAGTTCCGTGACCGCGGCGGCGGGAAACACCATATATTTT	CASSSVTAAAGNTIYF
-	TRBV6-5	-	TRBJ1-2	TGTGCCAGCAGTTACGGGGCTGGGGGCTACACCTTC	CASSYGAGGYTF
-	TRBV19	-	TRBJ1-4	TGTGCCAGTAGTATATATAATGAAAAACTGTTTTTT	CASSIYNEKLFF
-	TRBV2	-	TRBJ2-7	TGTACGTCCGGCCCTAGCTCCTACGAGCAGTACTTC	CTSGPSSYEQYF
TRBD2	TRBV28	-	TRBJ2-5	TGTGCCAGCAGTTTCGCGTCGGGAGGGAAAGAGACCCAGTACTTC	CASSFASGGKETQYF
TRBD1	TRBV9	-	TRBJ1-5	TGTGCCAGCAGCGTAGGACAGGGAAGCAAGCCCCAGCATTTT	CASSVGQGSKPQHF
TRBD1	TRBV6-2/TRBV6-3	-	TRBJ2-4	TGTGCCAGCAGCCCCGGGACAGCCAGAGCCAAAAACATTCAGTACTTC	CASSPGTARAKNIQYF
-	TRBV6-2/TRBV6-3	-	TRBJ2-1	TGTGCCAGCAGTTATAATGGAGACAATGAGCAGTTCTTC	CASSYNGDNEQFF